The 2 T cell receptor beta chains below all came from one sample that was sequenced in a study of control samples from healthy donors and cancer patients. Method: immunoSEQ multiplex PCR; TCRdb's copy keeps in-frame clones and lacks some. The sample records 120,000 or so clones, approximately 84% being singletons. Material: blood. The receptors originated from a man younger than 35 in good health.

The chain recombines TRBV2 with TRBJ1-1, with 7 nucleotides matching TRBD1. Germline assignment: CDR1 SNHLY and CDR2 FYNNEI. CDR3 length: 13 amino acids. Losses at the gene ends were 5 bases for V and 3 bases for J; bases not matched to a gene: 3. CDR3 in amino acids: CASSYRGDTEAFF. DNA of the CDR3: TGTGCCAGCAGTTACAGGGGAGACACTGAAGCTTTCTTT.

V is TRBV25-1 and J is TRBJ2-5; no reliable D call. The length of the CDR3 is 14 residues. V shed 5 bases and J shed 4 bases, with 14 bases lying between them. CDR1 is MGHDK, CDR2 SYGVNS, per germline. The CDR3 DNA sequence: TGTGCCAGCAGTACCCCGGCCATCCCAGAGACCCAGTACTTC. As protein: CASSTPAIPETQYF. Looking up the rest from reference TRBV25-1 and TRBJ2-5 gives the full variable domain: EADIYQTPRYLVIGTGKKITLECSQTMGHDKMYWYQQDPGMELHLIHYSYGVNSTEKGDLSSESTVSRIRTEHFPLTLESARPSHTSQYLCASSTPAIPETQYFGPGTRLLVL.